The source of this T cell receptor beta chain is a study of T cell responses to AZD1222 COVID-19 vaccine. Study-level findings and limits: Two AZD1222 doses significantly raised spike-specific TCR breadth and depth over controls. Repertoire collection took place solely once the T cell response had peaked. Females outnumbered males among donors, who were mostly white British; clonal diversity was possibly underestimated. Seropositivity was recorded at baseline in only five to seven AZD1222 recipients.

Germline CDR1 SEHNR, CDR2 FQNEAQ (reference sequence). The ends were cut back, 2 bases at V and 5 bases at J, with 12 bases in the middle. This CDR3 region has 14 residues. Notes on this clone: What it binds is not known.

Clones were read by immunoSEQ multiplex PCR, and TCRdb kept only the in-frame ones, dropping some. The sample lists about 99,000 clones, roughly nine tenths occurring once. This TCR was recovered from an adult who received the AZD1222 COVID-19 vaccine. The sequencing used peripheral blood, collected 28 days after the second AZD1222 dose. The genes are TRBV7-9 and TRBJ1-1; D is ambiguous. The CDR3 DNA is TGTGCCAGCAGCTTATCAGGTCGGAAGACTGAAGCTTTCTTT. It specifies CASSLSGRKTEAFF.